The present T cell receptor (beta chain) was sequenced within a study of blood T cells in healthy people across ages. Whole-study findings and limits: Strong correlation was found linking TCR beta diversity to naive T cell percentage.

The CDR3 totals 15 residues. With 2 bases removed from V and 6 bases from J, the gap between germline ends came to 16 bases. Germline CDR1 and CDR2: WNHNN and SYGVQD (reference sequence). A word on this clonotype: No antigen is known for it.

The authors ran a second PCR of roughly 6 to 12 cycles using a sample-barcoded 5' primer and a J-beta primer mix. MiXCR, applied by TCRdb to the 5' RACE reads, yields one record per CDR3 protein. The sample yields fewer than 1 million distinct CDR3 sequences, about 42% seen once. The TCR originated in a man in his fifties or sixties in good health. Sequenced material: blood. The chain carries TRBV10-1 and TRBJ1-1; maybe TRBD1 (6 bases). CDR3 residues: CASSETGTGRAEAFF. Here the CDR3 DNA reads TGCGCCAGCAGTGAGACAGGGACTGGCCGGGCTGAAGCTTTCTTT.